The next 10 T cell receptor beta chains were all read from a single sample in a study of CD8 T cells in ankylosing spondylitis. Findings and caveats of the study: Seemingly distinctive of ankylosing spondylitis blood was a TCR beta motif formed by eight highly homologous variants.

These receptors are not linked to any known antigen. TCRdb used MiXCR to reprocess the 5' RACE reads, holding one entry per CDR3 protein. The sample has some 220,000 distinct CDR3 sequences, about 7% seen once; the top ten hold 12% to 15%. Sequencing was done on a sample of blood, either unsorted or a sorted T cell fraction (not recorded which). These receptors all come from a male donor with ankylosing spondylitis.

This chain links TRBV18 with TRBJ2-7, with D possibly matching TRBD1 (5 bases). The germline CDR1 and CDR2 sequences are KGHSH and LQKENI. This CDR3 is 12 amino acids long. The germline V and J ends were trimmed by 5 bases and 3 bases, with 8 bases remaining between them. The CDR3 region is CASSIDSYEQYF. In nucleotides, the CDR3 is TGTGCCAGCTCAATCGACAGCTACGAGCAGTACTTC.

The table lists this clonotype with a count of one. The chain joins TRBV11-3 to TRBJ2-5; 7 nucleotides agree with TRBD2. Germline V lookup: CDR1 SGHNT, CDR2 YENEEA. CDR3 length: 12 residues. Losses at the gene ends were 5 bases for V and 7 bases for J; bases not matched to a gene: 4. CDR3 amino acids: CASSQREGTQYF. The DNA for the CDR3 is TGTGCCAGCAGCCAAAGGGAGGGGACCCAGTACTTC.

DNA of the CDR3: TGTGCCAGCAGCGATAATGGCTCTAGCACAGATACGCAGTATTTT. Translating it yields CASSDNGSSTDTQYF. The genes are TRBV3-1 and TRBJ2-3, with D uncertain. Germline V gene lookup returns CDR1 LGHDT and CDR2 YNNKEL (reference sequence). The ends were cut back, 5 bases at V and 0 bases at J, with 12 bases in the middle. This CDR3 has 15 amino acids.

A few counts support this clonotype. The junction departs from germline at one end; a sequencing error may be responsible. The chain is built from TRBV7-7 and TRBJ2-5; TRBD2 aligns across 12 bases. The CDR3 length is 15 residues. Germline lookup yields CDR1 SSHAT and CDR2 FNYEAQ (reference sequence). The CDR3 loop is CASSPTSGSRETQYF. CDR3 coding DNA: TGTGCTAGCAGCCCGACTAGCGGGAGTCGAGAGACCCAGTACTTC.

There are many counts of this clonotype. The chain couples TRBV7-8 to TRBJ2-1, with TRBD1 identical over 9 bases. After removal of 1 base from V and 12 bases from J, the junction contained 25 bases not matched to a gene. The CDR3 is 20 amino acids. From germline, CDR1 is SGHVS and CDR2 FQNEAQ. The CDR3 DNA reads as TGTGCCAGCAGCTTAGGGATACAGGGGGCCTACGGTGACCAATGGGCCGGGCAGTTCTTC. Translation gives CASSLGIQGAYGDQWAGQFF.

This clonotype was found many times. The chain employs TRBV5-1 and TRBJ2-1; no firm D call. This CDR3 has 13 residues. Germline-derived CDR1 and CDR2 are SGHRS and YFSETQ. Trimming pared 0 bases from V and 6 bases from J, leaving 7 bases between. CDR3 region: CASSLARINEQFF. In DNA, the CDR3 is TGCGCCAGCAGCTTGGCTAGGATCAATGAGCAGTTCTTC.

This clonotype came up a few times. The chain uses TRBV2 and TRBJ2-5, with 14 bases that match TRBD2. The CDR3 consists of 17 residues. CDR1 and CDR2 (germline): SNHLY, FYNNEI. The J segment lost 0 bases and the V segment lost 5 bases, leaving 5 bases of the junction unmatched. The CDR3 loop is CASSPTSGGVDQETQYF. CDR3 nucleotides: TGTGCCAGCAGTCCGACTAGCGGGGGGGTGGACCAAGAGACCCAGTACTTC.

This clonotype was counted ten times or more. The rearrangement joins TRBV7-9 to TRBJ1-2; TRBD1 matches at 9 bases. CDR1 is SEHNR, CDR2 FQNEAQ, per germline (reference sequence). The CDR3 spans 15 residues. The ends lost 5 bases at V and 4 bases at J; junction bases unmatched: 8. The CDR3 DNA sequence: TGTGCCAGCAGCACGGAACAGGGGGCCCTCTATGGCTACACCTTC. It is translated as CASSTEQGALYGYTF.

This clonotype was counted many times. The chain recombines TRBV20-1 with TRBJ2-1; TRBD2 matches 11 bases. The V and J ends lost 1 base and 7 bases, in that order; junction bases with no gene match: 12. The germline CDR1 and CDR2 sequences are DFQATT and SNEGSKA (reference sequence). This CDR3 has 17 residues. Here the CDR3 DNA reads TGCAGTGCTAGAGGGAGGGTTAGCGGGAGGGCCAGGAATGAGCAGTTCTTC. Protein sequence: CSARGRVSGRARNEQFF.

This clonotype showed up many times. The rearrangement joins TRBV7-6 to TRBJ2-7; D may be TRBD1 (5 bases). Germline V gene data show CDR1 as SGHVS and CDR2 as FNYEAQ. The CDR3 length is 13 residues. V shed 4 bases and J shed 6 bases, with 13 bases lying between them. The CDR3 is CASSSHGAGEQYF. CDR3 coding DNA: TGTGCCAGCAGCTCCCATGGGGCAGGCGAGCAGTACTTC.